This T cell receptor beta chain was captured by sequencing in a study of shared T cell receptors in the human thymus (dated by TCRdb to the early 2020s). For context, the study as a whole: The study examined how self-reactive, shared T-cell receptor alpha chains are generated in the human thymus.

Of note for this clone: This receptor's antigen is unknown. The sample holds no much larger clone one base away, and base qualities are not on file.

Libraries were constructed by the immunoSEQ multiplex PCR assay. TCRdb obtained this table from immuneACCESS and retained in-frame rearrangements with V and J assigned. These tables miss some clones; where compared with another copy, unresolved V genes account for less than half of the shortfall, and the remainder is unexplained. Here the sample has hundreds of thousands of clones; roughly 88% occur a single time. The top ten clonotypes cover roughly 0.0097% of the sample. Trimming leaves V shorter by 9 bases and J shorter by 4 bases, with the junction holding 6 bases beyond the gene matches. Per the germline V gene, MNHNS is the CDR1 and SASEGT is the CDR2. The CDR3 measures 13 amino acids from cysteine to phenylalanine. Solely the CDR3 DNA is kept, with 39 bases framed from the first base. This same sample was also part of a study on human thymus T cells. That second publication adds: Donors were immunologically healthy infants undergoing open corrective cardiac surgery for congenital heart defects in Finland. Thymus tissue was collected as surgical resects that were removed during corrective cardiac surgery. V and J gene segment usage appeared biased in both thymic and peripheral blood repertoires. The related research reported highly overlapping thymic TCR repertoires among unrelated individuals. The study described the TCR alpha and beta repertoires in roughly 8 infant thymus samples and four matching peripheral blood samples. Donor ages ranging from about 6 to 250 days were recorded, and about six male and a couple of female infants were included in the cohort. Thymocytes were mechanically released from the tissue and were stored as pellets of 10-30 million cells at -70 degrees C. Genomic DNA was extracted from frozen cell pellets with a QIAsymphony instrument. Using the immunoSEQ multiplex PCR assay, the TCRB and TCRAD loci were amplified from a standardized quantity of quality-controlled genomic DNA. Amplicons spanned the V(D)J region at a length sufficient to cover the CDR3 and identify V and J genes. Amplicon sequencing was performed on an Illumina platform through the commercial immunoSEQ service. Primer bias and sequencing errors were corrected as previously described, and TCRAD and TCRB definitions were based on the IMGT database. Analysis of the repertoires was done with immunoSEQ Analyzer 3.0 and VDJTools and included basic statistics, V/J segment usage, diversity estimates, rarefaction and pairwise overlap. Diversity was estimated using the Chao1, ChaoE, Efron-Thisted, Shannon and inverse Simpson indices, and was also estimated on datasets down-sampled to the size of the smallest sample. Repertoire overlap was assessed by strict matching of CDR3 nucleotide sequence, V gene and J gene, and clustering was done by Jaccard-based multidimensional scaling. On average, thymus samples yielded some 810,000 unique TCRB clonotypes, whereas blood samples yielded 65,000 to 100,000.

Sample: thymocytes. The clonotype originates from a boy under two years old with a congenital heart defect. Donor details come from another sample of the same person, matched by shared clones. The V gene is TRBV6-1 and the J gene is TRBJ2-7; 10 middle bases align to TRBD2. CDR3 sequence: CASLAGARYEQYF. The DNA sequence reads TGTGCCAGTCTAGCGGGAGCCCGTTACGAGCAGTACTTC.